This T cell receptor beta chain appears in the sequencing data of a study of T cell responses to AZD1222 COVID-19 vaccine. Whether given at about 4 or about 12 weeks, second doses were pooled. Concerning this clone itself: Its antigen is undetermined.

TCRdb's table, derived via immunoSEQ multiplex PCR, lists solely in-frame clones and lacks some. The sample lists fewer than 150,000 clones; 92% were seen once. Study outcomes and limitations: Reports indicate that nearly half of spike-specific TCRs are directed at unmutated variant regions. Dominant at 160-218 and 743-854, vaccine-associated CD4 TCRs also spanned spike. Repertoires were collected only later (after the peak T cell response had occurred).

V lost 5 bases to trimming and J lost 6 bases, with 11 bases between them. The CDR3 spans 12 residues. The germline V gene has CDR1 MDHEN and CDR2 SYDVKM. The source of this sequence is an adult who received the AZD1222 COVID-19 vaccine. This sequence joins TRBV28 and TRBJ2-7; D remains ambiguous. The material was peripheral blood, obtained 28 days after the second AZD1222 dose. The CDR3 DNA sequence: TGTGCCAGCAGTCCACTAATCGGCGAGCAGTACGTC. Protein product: CASSPLIGEQYV.